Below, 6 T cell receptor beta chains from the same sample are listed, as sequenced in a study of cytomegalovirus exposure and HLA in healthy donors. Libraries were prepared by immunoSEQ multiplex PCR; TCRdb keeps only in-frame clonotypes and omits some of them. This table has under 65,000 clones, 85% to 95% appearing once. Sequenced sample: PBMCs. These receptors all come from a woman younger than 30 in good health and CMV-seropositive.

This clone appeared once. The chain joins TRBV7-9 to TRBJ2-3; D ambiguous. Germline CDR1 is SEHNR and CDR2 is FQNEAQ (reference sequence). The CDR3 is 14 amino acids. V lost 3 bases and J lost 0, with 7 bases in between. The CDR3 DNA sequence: TGTGCCAGCAGCTTTGTGGCTAGCACAGATACGCAGTATTTT. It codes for CASSFVASTDTQYF.

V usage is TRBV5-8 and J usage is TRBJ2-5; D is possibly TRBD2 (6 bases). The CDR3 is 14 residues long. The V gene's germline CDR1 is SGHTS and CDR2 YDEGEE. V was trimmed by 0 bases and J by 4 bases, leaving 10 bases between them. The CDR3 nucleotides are TGTGCCAGCAGCTTGGTAGGGACTCGAGAGACCCAGTACTTC. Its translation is CASSLVGTRETQYF.

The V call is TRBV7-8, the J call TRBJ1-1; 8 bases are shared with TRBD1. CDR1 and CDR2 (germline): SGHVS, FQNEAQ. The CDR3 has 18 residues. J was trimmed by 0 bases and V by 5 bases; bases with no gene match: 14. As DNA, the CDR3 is TGTGCCAGCAGCCCCCCCTGGACAGGGTATTTTGTGAACACTGAAGCTTTCTTT. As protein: CASSPPWTGYFVNTEAFF.

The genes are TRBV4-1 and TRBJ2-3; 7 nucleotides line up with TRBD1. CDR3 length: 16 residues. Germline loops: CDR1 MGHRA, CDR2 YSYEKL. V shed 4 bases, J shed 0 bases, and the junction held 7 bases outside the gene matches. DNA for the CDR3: TGCGCCAGCAGCCCGATAGGACAGGCTAGCACAGATACGCAGTATTTT. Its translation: CASSPIGQASTDTQYF.

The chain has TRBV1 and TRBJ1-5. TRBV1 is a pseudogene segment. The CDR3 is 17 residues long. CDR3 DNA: TGCACCAGCAGCCTATATTGGGTGCGGAGGGGCAATCAGCCCCAGCATTTT. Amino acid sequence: CTSSLYWVRRGNQPQHF.

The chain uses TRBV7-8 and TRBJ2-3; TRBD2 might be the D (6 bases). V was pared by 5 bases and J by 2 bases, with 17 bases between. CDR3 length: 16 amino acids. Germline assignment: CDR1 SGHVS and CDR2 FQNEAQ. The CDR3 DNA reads TGTGCCAGCAGCCCGAGTAAGGGACTTAACACAGATACGCAGTATTTT. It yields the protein CASSPSKGLNTDTQYF. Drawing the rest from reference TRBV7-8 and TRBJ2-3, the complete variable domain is GAGVSQSPRYKVAKRGQDVALRCDPISGHVSLFWYQQALGQGPEFLTYFQNEAQLDKSGLPSDRFFAERPEGSVSTLKIQRTQQEDSAVYLCASSPSKGLNTDTQYFGPGTRLTVL.